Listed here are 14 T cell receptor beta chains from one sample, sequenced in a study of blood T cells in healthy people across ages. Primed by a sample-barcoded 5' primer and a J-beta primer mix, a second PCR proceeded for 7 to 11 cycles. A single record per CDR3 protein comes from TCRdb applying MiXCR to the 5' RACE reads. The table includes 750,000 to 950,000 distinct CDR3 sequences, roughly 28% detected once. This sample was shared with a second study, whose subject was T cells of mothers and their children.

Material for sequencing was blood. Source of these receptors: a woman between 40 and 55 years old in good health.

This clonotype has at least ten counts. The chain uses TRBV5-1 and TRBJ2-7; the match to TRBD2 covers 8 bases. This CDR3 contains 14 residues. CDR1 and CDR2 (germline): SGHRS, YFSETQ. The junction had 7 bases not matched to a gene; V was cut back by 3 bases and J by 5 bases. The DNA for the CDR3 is TGCGCCAGCAGCTCCGGGGGGGTAGTCGACGAGCAGTACTTC. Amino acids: CASSSGGVVDEQYF.

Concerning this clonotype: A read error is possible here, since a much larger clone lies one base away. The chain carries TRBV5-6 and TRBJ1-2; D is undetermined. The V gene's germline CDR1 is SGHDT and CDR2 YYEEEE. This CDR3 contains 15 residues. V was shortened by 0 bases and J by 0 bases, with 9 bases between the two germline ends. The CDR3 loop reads CASSLAGESNYGYTF. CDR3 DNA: TGTGCCAGCAGCTTGGCCGGAGAGTCTAACTATGGCTACACCTTC.

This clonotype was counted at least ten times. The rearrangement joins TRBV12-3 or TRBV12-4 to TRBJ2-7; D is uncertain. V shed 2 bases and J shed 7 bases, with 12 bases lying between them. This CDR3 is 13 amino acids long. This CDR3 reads CASSLSASREQYF. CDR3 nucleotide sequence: TGTGCCAGCAGTTTATCGGCCTCTCGGGAGCAGTACTTC.

CDR3 nucleotides: TGCGCCAGCAGCTTGGAGGGGGGGTCACCGAATGAGCAGTTCTTC. Protein sequence: CASSLEGGSPNEQFF. The V gene is TRBV5-1, the J gene TRBJ2-1; D perhaps matches TRBD2 (7 bases). Germline assignment: CDR1 SGHRS and CDR2 YFSETQ. Between the trimmed V and J ends, which lost 0 bases and 7 bases, there was a span of 14 bases. This CDR3 spans 15 amino acids.

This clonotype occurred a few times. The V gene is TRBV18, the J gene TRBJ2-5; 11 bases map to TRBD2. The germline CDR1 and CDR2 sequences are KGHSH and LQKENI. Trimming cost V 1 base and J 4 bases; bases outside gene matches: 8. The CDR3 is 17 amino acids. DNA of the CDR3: TGTGCCAGCTCACCACAGCTAGCGGGGGGAACCGGAGAGACCCAGTACTTC. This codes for CASSPQLAGGTGETQYF.

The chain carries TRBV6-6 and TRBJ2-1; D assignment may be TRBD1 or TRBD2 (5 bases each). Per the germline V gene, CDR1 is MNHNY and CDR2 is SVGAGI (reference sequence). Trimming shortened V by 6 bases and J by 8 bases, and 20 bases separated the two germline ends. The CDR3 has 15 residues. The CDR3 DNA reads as TGTGCCAGCAGCCCCTTCCGAGGGGTTCGGGATGAGCAGTTCTTC. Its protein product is CASSPFRGVRDEQFF.

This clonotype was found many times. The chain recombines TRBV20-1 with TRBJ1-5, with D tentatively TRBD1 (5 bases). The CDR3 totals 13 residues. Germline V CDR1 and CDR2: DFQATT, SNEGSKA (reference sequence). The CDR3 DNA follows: TGCAGCCCTCTGGGGGGAATCAATCAGCCCCAGCATTTT. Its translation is CSPLGGINQPQHF.

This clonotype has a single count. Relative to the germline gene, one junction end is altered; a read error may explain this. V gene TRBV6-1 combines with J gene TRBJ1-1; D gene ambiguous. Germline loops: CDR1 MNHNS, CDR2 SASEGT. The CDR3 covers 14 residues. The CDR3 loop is CASSRLDGNTEVFF. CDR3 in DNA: TGTGCCAGCAGCCGATTAGATGGGAACACTGAAGTTTTCTTT.

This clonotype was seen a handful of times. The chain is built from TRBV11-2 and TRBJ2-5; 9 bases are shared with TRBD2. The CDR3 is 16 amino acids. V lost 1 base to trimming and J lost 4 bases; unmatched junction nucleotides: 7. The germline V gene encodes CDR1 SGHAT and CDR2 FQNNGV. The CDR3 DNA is TGTGCCAGCAGCTTAGTTTGGCGGGGGGGAGGAGAGACCCAGTACTTC. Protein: CASSLVWRGGGETQYF.

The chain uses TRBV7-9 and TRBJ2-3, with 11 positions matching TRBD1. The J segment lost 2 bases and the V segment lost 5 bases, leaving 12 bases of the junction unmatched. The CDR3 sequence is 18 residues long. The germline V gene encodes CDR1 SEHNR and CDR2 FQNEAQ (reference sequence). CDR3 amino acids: CASSIWTGGAEYTDTQYF. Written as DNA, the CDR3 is TGTGCCAGCAGCATCTGGACAGGGGGCGCGGAGTACACAGATACGCAGTATTTT.

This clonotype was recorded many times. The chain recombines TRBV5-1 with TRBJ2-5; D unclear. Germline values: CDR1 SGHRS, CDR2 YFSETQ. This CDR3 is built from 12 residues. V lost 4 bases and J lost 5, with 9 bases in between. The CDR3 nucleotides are TGCGCCAGCAGCAACGTTGGGGAGACCCAGTACTTC. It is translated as CASSNVGETQYF.

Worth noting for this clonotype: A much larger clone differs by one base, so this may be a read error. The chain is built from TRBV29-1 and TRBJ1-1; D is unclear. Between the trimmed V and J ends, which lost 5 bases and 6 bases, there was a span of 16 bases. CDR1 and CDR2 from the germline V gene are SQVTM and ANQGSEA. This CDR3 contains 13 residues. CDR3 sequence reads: CSVRQEACAEAFF. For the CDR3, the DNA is TGCAGCGTTAGGCAGGAAGCGTGCGCTGAAGCTTTCTTT.

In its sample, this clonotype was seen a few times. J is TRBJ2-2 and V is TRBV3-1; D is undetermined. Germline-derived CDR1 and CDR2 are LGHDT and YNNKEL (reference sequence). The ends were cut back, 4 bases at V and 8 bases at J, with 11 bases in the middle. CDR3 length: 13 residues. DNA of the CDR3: TGTGCCAGCAGCCCCCGCCGAGCAGGGGAGCTGTTTTTT. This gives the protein CASSPRRAGELFF.

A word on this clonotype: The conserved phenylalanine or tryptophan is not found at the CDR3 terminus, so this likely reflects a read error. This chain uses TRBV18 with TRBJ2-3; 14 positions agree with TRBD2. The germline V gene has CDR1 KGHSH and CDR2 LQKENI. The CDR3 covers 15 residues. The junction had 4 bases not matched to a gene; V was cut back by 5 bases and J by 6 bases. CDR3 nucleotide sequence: TGTGCCAGCTCAACCGGGACTAGCGGGGGTGATACGCAGTATTCT. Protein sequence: CASSTGTSGGDTQYS.